This T cell receptor beta chain is from a study of blood T cell repertoires in COVID-19. Turning to the study itself: COVID-19 samples collected from the United States, Italy and Spain covered acute and convalescent phases. Nucleic acid was either cDNA or gDNA, and it came from T cells, B-cell-depleted T cells, or PBMCs.

Per the germline V gene, CDR1 is SGHVS and CDR2 is FQNEAQ. CDR3 length equals 16 residues. The J segment lost 1 base and the V segment lost 3 bases, leaving 5 bases of the junction unmatched. Study processing details: Estimation of nucleated cell counts relied on the amplification of reference gene primers. The protocol was immunoSEQ multiplex PCR, while the TCRdb copy is restricted to in-frame clones and leaves out a portion. V, J and clone size are those of that table, while D and trimming were read from the DNA. The table lists about 150,000 clones, just over 85% of them singletons, with roughly 3.5% in the top ten.

This TCR came from a man between 65 and 79 years old with acute or convalescent COVID-19. The specimen was peripheral blood. The V call is TRBV7-8, the J call TRBJ2-1, with TRBD1 identical over 8 bases. The CDR3, as DNA: TGTGCCAGCAGCTTCATAAACAGGGGGTCCTACAATGAGCAGTTCTTC. This translates into CASSFINRGSYNEQFF. Complete variable domain (other parts from reference TRBV7-8 and TRBJ2-1): GAGVSQSPRYKVAKRGQDVALRCDPISGHVSLFWYQQALGQGPEFLTYFQNEAQLDKSGLPSDRFFAERPEGSVSTLKIQRTQQEDSAVYLCASSFINRGSYNEQFFGPGTRLTVL.